A selection of T cell receptor beta chains follows, all from one sample in a study of T cell changes during pregnancy in multiple sclerosis. Assay: immunoSEQ multiplex PCR; the TCRdb copy retains only in-frame clones and omits some. Among roughly 61,000 clones listed, roughly 94% were seen once. The sequencing used CD8+ T cells from peripheral blood mononuclear cells, collected after pregnancy. These receptors came from a female donor with multiple sclerosis, enrolled in a pregnancy study. CDR3s include the opening cysteine and the closing phenylalanine or tryptophan. D genes are given only for firm matches. Size is stated for part of the rows, as once, few or many counts, or as a class when the clone is expanded.

v_gene: TRBV19
j_gene: TRBJ2-1
abundance: NA
d_gene: NA
CDR3aa: CASNGGFHEQFF
CDR3nt: TGTGCCAGTAATGGAGGTTTTCATGAGCAGTTCTTC

v_gene: TRBV6-1
j_gene: TRBJ1-6
abundance: NA
d_gene: NA
CDR3aa: CASGPSGHESSPLHF
CDR3nt: TGTGCCAGCGGGCCATCGGGACACGAGAGCTCACCCCTCCACTTT

v_gene: TRBV13
j_gene: TRBJ1-1
abundance: NA
d_gene: NA
CDR3aa: CASSLTGTPIPEAFF
CDR3nt: TGTGCCAGCAGCCTTACAGGGACACCCATCCCTGAAGCTTTCTTT

v_gene: TRBV13
j_gene: TRBJ2-3
abundance: NA
d_gene: NA
CDR3aa: CASSPYTDTQYF
CDR3nt: TGTGCCAGCAGCCCTTATACAGATACGCAGTATTTT

v_gene: TRBV19
j_gene: TRBJ1-5
abundance: once
d_gene: NA
CDR3aa: CASSIGSRYSNQPQHF
CDR3nt: TGTGCCAGTAGTATAGGATCCAGGTATAGCAATCAGCCCCAGCATTTT

v_gene: TRBV19
j_gene: TRBJ2-7
abundance: NA
d_gene: TRBD2
CDR3aa: CASSGTSGSYEQYF
CDR3nt: TGTGCCAGTAGTGGGACTAGCGGTTCCTACGAGCAGTACTTC

v_gene: TRBV4-2
j_gene: TRBJ1-5
abundance: NA
d_gene: TRBD1
CDR3aa: CASSPGQNSNQPQHF
CDR3nt: TGTGCCAGCTCTCCGGGACAGAATAGCAATCAGCCCCAGCATTTT

v_gene: TRBV2
j_gene: TRBJ2-7
abundance: NA
d_gene: NA
CDR3aa: CASTGGVTGAYEQYF
CDR3nt: TGTGCCAGCACCGGGGGGGTTACAGGGGCCTACGAGCAGTACTTC

v_gene: TRBV23-1
j_gene: TRBJ1-5
abundance: NA
d_gene: NA
CDR3aa: CASSRRNGGASEQPQHF
CDR3nt: TGCGCCAGCAGTCGACGCAATGGGGGGGCCTCGGAGCAGCCCCAGCATTTT

v_gene: TRBV27
j_gene: TRBJ2-7
abundance: NA
d_gene: NA
CDR3aa: CASSFGRAYEQYF
CDR3nt: TGTGCCAGCAGTTTTGGCAGGGCCTACGAGCAGTACTTC